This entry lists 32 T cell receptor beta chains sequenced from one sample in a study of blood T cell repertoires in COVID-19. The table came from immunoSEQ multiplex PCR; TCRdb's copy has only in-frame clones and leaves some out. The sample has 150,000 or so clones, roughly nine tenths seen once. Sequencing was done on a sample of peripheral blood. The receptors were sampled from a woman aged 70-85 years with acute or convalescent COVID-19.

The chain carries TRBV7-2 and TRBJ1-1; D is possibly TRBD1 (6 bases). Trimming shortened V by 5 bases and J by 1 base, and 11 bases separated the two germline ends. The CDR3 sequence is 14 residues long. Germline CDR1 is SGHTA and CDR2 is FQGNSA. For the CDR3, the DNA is TGTGCCAGCAGCGCCCGACAGGCGAACACTGAAGCTTTCTTT. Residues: CASSARQANTEAFF.

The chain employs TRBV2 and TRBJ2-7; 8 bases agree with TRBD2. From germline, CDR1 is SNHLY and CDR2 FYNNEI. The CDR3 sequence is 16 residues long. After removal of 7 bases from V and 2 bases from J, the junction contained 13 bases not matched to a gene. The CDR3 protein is CASTQSTVAGTYEQYF. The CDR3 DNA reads TGTGCCAGCACTCAAAGTACGGTAGCGGGGACCTACGAGCAGTACTTC.

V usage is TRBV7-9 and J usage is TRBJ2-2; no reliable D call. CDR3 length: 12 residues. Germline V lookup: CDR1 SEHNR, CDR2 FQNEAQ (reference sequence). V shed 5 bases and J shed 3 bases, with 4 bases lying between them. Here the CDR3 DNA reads TGTGCCAGCAGCCCTCACACCGGGGAGCTGTTTTTT. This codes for CASSPHTGELFF.

The CDR3 is CASSQDRVYGNTEAFF. The CDR3 nucleotides are TGTGCCAGCAGTCAAGACAGGGTTTACGGGAACACTGAAGCTTTCTTT. The chain joins TRBV28 to TRBJ1-1; 7 bases line up with TRBD1. Germline assignment: CDR1 MDHEN and CDR2 SYDVKM. The CDR3 runs to 16 residues. With 5 bases clipped from V and 1 base from J, the junction kept 10 bases outside the gene matches. Full variable domain (outside the CDR3, taken from reference TRBV28 and TRBJ1-1): DVKVTQSSRYLVKRTGEKVFLECVQDMDHENMFWYRQDPGLGLRLIYFSYDVKMKEKGDIPEGYSVSREKKERFSLILESASTNQTSMYLCASSQDRVYGNTEAFFGQGTRLTVV.

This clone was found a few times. In DNA form, the CDR3 reads TGTGCCAGCAGCCAAGAGCCGAGGGGGACAGCATACAATCAGCCCCAGCATTTT. Encoded protein: CASSQEPRGTAYNQPQHF. The rearrangement uses TRBV4-2 and TRBJ1-5; 7 nucleotides align to TRBD1. Germline-derived CDR1 and CDR2 are LGHNA and YNFKEQ. The CDR3 is made up of 18 amino acids. Trimming at V came to 0 bases and at J to 3 bases, leaving 11 bases not matched to a gene.

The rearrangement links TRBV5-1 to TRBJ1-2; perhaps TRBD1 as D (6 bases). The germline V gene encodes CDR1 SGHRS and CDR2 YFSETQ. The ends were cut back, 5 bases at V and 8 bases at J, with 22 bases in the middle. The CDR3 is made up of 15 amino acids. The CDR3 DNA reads TGCGCCAGCAGTCCCGGCTCGAGGGGGGGGTACGGCTACACCTTC. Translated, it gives CASSPGSRGGYGYTF.

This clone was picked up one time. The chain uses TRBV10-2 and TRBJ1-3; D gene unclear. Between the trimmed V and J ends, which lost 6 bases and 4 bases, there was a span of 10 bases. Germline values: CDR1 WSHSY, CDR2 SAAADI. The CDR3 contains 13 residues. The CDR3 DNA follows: TGCGCCAGCAGCAACGCGGCGGGAAACACCATATATTTT. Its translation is CASSNAAGNTIYF.

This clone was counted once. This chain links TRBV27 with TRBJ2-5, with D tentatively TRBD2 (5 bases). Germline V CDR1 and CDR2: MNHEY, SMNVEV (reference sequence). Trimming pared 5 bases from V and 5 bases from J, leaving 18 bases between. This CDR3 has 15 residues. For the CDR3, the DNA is TGTGCCAGCAGTGGAGGCCTTCCGTCGGGGGAGACCCAGTACTTC. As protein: CASSGGLPSGETQYF.

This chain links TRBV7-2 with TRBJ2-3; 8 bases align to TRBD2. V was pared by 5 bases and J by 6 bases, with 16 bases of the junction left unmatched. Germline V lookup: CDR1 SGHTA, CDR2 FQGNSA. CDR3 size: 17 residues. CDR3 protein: CASSKMGVAGTGDTQYF. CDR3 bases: TGTGCCAGCAGCAAAATGGGAGTAGCGGGGACCGGGGATACGCAGTATTTT.

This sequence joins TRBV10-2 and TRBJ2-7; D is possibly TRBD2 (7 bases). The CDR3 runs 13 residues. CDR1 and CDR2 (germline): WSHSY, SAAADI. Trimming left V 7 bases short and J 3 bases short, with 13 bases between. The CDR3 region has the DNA TGCGCCAGCATGGCGGGGGCTGTCTACGAGCAGTACTTC. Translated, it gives CASMAGAVYEQYF.

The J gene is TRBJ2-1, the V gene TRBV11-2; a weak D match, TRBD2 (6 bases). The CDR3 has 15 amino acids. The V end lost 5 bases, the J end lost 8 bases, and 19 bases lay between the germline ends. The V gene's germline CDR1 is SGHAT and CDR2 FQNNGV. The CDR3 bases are TGTGCCAGCAGCGCCCAAAGGGCTAGCGTGGATGAGCAGTTCTTC. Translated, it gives CASSAQRASVDEQFF.

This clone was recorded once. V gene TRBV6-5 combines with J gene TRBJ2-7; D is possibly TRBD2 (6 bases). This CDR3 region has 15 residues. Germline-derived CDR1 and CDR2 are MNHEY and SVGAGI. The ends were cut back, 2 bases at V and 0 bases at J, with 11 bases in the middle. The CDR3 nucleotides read TGTGCCAGCAGTTACGCGGGGCTAGACTCCTACGAGCAGTACTTC. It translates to CASSYAGLDSYEQYF.

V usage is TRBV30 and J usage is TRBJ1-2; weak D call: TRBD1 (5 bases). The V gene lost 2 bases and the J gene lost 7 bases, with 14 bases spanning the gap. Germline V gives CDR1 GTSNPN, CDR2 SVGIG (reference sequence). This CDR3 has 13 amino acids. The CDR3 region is CAWSSQGWSGYTF. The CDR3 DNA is TGTGCCTGGAGTTCTCAGGGTTGGAGTGGCTACACCTTC.

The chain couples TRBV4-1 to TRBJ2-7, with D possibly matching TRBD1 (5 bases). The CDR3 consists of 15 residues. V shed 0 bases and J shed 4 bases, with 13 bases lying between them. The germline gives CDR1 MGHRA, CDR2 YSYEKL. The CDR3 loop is CASSQDGHPGYEQYF. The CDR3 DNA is TGCGCCAGCAGCCAAGATGGGCATCCAGGGTACGAGCAGTACTTC.

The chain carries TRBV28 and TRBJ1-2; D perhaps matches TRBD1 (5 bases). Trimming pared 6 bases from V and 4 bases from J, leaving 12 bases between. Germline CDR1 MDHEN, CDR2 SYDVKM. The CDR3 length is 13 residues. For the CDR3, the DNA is TGTGCCAGCAGCACAGGAGATGCCTATGGCTACACCTTC. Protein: CASSTGDAYGYTF.

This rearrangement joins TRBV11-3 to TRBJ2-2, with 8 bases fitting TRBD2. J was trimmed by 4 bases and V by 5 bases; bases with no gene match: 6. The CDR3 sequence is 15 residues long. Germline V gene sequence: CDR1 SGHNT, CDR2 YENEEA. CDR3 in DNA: TGTGCCAGCAGCCCGGGCGGGAGGTTCACCGGGGAGCTGTTTTTT. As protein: CASSPGGRFTGELFF.

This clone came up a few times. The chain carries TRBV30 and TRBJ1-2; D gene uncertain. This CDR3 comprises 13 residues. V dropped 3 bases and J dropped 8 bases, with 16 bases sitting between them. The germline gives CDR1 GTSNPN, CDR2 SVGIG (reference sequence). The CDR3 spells CAWSTLGGLGYTF. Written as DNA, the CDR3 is TGTGCCTGGAGCACACTAGGAGGGTTAGGCTACACCTTC.

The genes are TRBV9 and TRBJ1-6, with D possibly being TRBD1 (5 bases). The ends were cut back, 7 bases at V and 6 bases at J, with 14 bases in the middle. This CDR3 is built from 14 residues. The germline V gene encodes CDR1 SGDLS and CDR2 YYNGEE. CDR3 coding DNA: TGTGCCAGCGGTCCTAGGAGGGGTAATTCACCCCTCCACTTT. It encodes CASGPRRGNSPLHF.

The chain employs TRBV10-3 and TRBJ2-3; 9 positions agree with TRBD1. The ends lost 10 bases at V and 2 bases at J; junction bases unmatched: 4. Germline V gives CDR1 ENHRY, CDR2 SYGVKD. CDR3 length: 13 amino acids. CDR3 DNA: TGTGCCACCGGACAGGGGACCACAGATACGCAGTATTTT. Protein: CATGQGTTDTQYF.

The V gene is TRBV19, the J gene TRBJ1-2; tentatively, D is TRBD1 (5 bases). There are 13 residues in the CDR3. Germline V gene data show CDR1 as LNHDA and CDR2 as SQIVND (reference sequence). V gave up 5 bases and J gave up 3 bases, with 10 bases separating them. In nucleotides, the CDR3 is TGTGCCAGTAGTTCCACAGGTGACTATGGCTACACCTTC. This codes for CASSSTGDYGYTF.

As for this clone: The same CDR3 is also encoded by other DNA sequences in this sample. The CDR3 DNA reads as TGTGCCAGTAGCACAACAGGGGGCGAGCAGTACTTC. This gives the protein CASSTTGGEQYF. The rearrangement joins TRBV19 to TRBJ2-7, with 8 bases that match TRBD1. The germline V gene has CDR1 LNHDA and CDR2 SQIVND (reference sequence). V lost 6 bases and J lost 6; bases outside the gene matches: 4. The CDR3 runs to 12 residues.

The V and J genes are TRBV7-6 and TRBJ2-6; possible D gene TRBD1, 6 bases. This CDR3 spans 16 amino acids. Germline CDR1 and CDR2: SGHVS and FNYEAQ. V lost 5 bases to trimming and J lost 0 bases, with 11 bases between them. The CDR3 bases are TGTGCCAGCAGCGCCCGGACAGTCTCTGGGGCCAACGTCCTGACTTTC. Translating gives CASSARTVSGANVLTF.

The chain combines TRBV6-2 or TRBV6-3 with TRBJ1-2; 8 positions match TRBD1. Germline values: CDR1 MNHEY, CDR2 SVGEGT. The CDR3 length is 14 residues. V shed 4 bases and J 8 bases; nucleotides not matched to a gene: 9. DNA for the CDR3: TGTGCCAGCAGTTCATCAGGGGGCGCGGGCGGCTACACCTTC. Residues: CASSSSGGAGGYTF.

The CDR3 is CASSPTTGPAGQPQHF. The CDR3 region has the DNA TGTGCCAGTAGTCCGACGACAGGCCCGGCGGGTCAGCCCCAGCATTTT. V usage is TRBV19 and J usage is TRBJ1-5, with D tentatively TRBD1 (6 bases). This CDR3 has 16 amino acids. CDR1 is LNHDA, CDR2 SQIVND, per germline (reference sequence). The ends were cut back, 5 bases at V and 6 bases at J, with 20 bases in the middle.

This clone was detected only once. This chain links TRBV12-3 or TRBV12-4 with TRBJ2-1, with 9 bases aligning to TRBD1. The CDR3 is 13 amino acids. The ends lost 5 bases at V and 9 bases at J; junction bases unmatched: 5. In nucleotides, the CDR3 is TGTGCCAGCAGTGTGGGACAGGGTTTTGAGCAGTTCTTC. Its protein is CASSVGQGFEQFF.

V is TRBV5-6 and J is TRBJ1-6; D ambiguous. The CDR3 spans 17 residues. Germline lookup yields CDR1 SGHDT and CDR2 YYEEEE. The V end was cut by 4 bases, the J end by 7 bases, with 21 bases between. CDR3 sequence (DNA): TGTGCCAGCAGCATACTAGAGGGAGGGTGGTCGAATTCACCCCTCCACTTT. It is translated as CASSILEGGWSNSPLHF.

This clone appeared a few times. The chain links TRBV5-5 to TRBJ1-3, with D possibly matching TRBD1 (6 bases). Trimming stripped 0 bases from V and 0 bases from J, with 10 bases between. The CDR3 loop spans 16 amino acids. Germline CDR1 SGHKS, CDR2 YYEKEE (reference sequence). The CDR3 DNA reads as TGTGCCAGCAGCTTGGGAGGGGGTCTCTCTGGAAACACCATATATTTT. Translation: CASSLGGGLSGNTIYF.

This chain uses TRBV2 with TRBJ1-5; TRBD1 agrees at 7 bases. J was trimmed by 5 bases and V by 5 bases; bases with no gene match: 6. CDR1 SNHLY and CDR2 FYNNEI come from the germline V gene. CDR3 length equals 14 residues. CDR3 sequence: CASSPGQQYQPQHF. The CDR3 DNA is TGTGCCAGCAGTCCGGGACAGCAGTATCAGCCCCAGCATTTT.

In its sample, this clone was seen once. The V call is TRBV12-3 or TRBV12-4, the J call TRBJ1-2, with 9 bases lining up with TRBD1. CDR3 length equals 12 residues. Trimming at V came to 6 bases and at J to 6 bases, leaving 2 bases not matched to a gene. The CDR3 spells CASSGTGHGYTF. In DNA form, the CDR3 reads TGTGCCAGCAGCGGGACAGGGCATGGCTACACCTTC.

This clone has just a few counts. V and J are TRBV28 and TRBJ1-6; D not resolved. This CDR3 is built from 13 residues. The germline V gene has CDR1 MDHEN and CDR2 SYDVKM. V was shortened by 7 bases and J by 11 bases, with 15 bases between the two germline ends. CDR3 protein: CASTLEGVTPLHF. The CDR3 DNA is TGTGCCAGCACCCTAGAGGGAGTAACACCCCTCCACTTT.

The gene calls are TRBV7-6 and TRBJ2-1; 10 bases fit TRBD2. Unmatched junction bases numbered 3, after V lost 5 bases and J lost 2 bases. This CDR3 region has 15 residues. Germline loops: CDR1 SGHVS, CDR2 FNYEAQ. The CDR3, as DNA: TGTGCCAGCAGCCAGCGGGAGGGCCCCTACAATGAGCAGTTCTTC. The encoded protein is CASSQREGPYNEQFF.

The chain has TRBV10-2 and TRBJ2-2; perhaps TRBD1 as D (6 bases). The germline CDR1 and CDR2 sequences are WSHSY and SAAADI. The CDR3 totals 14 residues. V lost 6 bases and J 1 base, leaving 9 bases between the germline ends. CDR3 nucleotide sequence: TGCGCCAGCAGCGGGACACAGAACACCGGGGAGCTGTTTTTT. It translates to CASSGTQNTGELFF.